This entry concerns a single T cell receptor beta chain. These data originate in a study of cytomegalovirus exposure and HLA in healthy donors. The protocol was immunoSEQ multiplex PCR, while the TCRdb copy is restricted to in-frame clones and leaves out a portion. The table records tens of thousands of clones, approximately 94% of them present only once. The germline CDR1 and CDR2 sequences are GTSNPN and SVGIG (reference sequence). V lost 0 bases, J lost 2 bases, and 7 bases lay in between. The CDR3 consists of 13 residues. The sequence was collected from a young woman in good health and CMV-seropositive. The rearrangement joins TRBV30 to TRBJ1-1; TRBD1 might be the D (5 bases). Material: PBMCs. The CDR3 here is CAWSVQGNTEAFF. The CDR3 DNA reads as TGTGCCTGGAGTGTTCAGGGTAACACTGAAGCTTTCTTT.